A single sample gave rise to the 4 T cell receptor beta chains below, sequenced in a study of persistence of HIV-infected CD4 T cells. Cells were stimulated with overlapping HIV-1 Gag 15-mer peptides. CD40L-negative CD69-negative CD45RO-high memory CD4+ T cells were sorted as populations depleted of antigen-responding cells. The immunoSEQ assay was version 4, run in survey mode. Generated by immunoSEQ multiplex PCR, the TCRdb table keeps only in-frame clones and is missing some. This sample carries about 64,000 clones, about 81% of them seen once, and the ten largest clones take 1.5% to 2%. Which antigens these TCRs recognize remains unknown. Here the sequenced sample was CD4+ T cells sorted from PBMCs after approximately 19-hour stimulation, taken from a patient who received antiretroviral therapy. The receptors shown here come from an adult man with HIV who was CMV-seropositive.

The chain links TRBV27 to TRBJ2-7; either TRBD1 or TRBD2 may fit D (5 bases each). The CDR3 loop spans 17 amino acids. The V gene lost 4 bases and the J gene lost 3 bases, with 22 bases spanning the gap. Germline assignment: CDR1 MNHEY and CDR2 SMNVEV (reference sequence). CDR3 loop: CASSSQGRSGKLYEQYF. In nucleotides, the CDR3 is TGTGCCAGCAGTTCTCAGGGACGGAGCGGAAAACTCTACGAGCAGTACTTC.

The rearrangement joins TRBV6-1 to TRBJ1-5; 7 nucleotides align to TRBD1. CDR1 is MNHNS and CDR2 is SASEGT in the germline V gene. The CDR3 has 13 residues. V gave up 3 bases and J gave up 5 bases; unmatched junction bases: 1. The CDR3 nucleotides are TGTGCCAGCAGTGACAGGGGGGATCAGCCCCAGCATTTT. Translated: CASSDRGDQPQHF.

The chain employs TRBV28 and TRBJ2-7, with D possibly TRBD1 on 6 matching bases. Trimming cost V 6 bases and J 5 bases, with 17 bases left between them. The CDR3 is made up of 14 amino acids. Germline V gene data show CDR1 as MDHEN and CDR2 as SYDVKM. DNA for the CDR3: TGTGCCAGCAGCTACCCCTCGGACAGAAACGAGCAGTACTTC. This translates into CASSYPSDRNEQYF. The full variable domain, completed using reference TRBV28 and TRBJ2-7, is DVKVTQSSRYLVKRTGEKVFLECVQDMDHENMFWYRQDPGLGLRLIYFSYDVKMKEKGDIPEGYSVSREKKERFSLILESASTNQTSMYLCASSYPSDRNEQYFGPGTRLTVT.

Written as DNA, the CDR3 is TGTGCCAGCAGCACTCCGGGACAGGGGAATATGCCAGTC. Amino acids: CASSTPGQGNMPV. The chain is built from TRBV5-4 and TRBJ2-7; TRBD1 matches 10 bases. The germline V gene has CDR1 SGHNT and CDR2 YYREEE (reference sequence). The CDR3 has 13 amino acids.